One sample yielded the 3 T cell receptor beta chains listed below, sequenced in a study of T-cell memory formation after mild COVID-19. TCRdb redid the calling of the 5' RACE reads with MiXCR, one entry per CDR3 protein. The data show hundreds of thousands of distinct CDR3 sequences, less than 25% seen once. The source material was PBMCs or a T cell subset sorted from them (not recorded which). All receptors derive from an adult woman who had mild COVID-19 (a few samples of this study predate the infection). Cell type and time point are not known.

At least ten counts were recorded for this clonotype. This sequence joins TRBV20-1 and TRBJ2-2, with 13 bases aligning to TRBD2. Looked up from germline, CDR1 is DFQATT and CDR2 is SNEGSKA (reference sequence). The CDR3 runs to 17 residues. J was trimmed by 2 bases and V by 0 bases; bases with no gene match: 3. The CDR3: CSARELAGGSNTGELFF. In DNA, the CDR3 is TGCAGTGCTAGAGAACTAGCGGGGGGGTCTAACACCGGGGAGCTGTTTTTT.

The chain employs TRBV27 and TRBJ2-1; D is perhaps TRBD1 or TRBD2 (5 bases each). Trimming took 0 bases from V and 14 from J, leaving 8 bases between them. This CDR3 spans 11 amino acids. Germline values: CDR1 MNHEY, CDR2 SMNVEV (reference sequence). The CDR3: CASSLSGVKFF. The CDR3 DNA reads TGTGCCAGCAGTTTATCGGGGGTGAAGTTCTTC.

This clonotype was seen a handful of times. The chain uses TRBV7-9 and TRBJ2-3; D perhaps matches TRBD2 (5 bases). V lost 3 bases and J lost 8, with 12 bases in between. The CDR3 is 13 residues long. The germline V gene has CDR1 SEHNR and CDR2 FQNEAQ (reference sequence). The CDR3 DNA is TGTGCCAGCAGCTTTGAGGGTTCAAGTACGCAGTATTTT. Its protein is CASSFEGSSTQYF.